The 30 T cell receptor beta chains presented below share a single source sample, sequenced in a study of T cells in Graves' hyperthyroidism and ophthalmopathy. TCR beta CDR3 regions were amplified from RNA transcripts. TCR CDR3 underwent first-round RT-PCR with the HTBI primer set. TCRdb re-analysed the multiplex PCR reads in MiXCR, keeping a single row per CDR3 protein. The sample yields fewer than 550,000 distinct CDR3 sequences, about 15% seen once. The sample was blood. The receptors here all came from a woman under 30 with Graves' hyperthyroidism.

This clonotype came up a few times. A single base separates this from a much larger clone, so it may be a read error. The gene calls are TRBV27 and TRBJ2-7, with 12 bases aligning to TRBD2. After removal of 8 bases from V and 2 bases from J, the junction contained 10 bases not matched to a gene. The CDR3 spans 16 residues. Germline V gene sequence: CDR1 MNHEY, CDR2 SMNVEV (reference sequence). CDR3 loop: CASPAPSGRGAYEQYF. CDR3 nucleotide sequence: TGTGCCAGCCCCGCACCTAGCGGGAGGGGGGCCTACGAGCAGTACTTC.

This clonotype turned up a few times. The CDR3 bases are TGCAGTGCTGCCCGGGGTTATGAGCAGTTCTTC. Its translation: CSAARGYEQFF. The chain links TRBV20-1 to TRBJ2-1; possible D gene TRBD2, 5 bases. The CDR3 contains 11 residues. The germline CDR1 and CDR2 sequences are DFQATT and SNEGSKA (reference sequence). Trimming pared 5 bases from V and 8 bases from J, leaving 10 bases between.

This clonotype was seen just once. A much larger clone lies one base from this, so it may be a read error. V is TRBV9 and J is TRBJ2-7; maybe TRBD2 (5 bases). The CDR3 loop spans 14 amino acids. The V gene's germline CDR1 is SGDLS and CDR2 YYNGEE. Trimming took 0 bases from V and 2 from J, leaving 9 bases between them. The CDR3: CASSVASRPYEQYF. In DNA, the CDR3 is TGTGCCAGCAGCGTAGCTAGCCGACCCTACGAGCAGTACTTC.

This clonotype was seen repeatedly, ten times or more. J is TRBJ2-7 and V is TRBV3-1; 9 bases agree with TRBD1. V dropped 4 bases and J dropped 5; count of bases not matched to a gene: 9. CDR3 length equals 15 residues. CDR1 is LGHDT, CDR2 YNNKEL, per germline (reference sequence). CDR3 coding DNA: TGTGCCAGCAGCCCCCATGGGACAGGGTTCGACGAGCAGTACTTC. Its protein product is CASSPHGTGFDEQYF.

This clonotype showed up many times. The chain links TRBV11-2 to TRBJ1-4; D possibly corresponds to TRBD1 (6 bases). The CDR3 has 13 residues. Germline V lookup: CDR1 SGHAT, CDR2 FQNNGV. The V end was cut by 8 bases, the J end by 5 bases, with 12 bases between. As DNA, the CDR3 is TGTGCCAGCTCCGGGGGCGGAAATGAAAAACTGTTTTTT. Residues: CASSGGGNEKLFF.

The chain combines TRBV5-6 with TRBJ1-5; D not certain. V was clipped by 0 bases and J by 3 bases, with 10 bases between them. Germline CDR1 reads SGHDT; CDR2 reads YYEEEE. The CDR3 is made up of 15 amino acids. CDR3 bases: TGTGCCAGCAGCTTGGGGGGTTTCGCCAATCAGCCCCAGCATTTT. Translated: CASSLGGFANQPQHF.

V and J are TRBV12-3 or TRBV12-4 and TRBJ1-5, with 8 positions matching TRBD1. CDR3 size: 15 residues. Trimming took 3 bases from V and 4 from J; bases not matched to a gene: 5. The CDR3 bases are TGTGCCAGCAGTTTGATGACAGGGGAAAATCAGCCCCAGCATTTT. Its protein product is CASSLMTGENQPQHF.

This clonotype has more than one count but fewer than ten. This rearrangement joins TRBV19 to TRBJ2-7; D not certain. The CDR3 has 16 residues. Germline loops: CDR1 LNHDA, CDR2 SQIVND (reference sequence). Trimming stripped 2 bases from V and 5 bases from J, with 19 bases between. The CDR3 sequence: CASSIWTELRGHEQYF. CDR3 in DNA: TGTGCCAGTAGTATATGGACCGAGCTCCGCGGCCACGAGCAGTACTTC.

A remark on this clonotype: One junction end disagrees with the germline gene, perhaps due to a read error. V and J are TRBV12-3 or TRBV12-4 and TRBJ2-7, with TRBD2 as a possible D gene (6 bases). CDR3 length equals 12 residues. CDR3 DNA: TGTACCAGCAGCCGTGGGACTTTGGAGCAGTACTTC. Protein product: CTSSRGTLEQYF.

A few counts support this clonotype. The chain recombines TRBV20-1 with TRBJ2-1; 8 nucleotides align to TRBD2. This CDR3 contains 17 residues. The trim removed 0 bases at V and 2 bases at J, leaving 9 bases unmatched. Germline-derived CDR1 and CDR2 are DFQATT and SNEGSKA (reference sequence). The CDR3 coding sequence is TGCAGTGCTAGAGAGTGGCCGGGACTAGGAACCTACAATGAGCAGTTCTTC. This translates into CSAREWPGLGTYNEQFF.

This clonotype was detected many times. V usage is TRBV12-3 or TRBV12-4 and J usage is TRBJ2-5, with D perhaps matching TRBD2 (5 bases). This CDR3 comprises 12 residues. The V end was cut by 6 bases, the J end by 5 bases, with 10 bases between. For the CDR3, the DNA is TGTGCCAGCAGAAGGACTGGGGAGACCCAGTACTTC. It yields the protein CASRRTGETQYF.

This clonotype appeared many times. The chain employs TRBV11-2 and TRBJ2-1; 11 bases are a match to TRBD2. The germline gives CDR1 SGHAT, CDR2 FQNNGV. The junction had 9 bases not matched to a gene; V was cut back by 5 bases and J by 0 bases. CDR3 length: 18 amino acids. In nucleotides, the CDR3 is TGTGCCAGCAGCCCTCTTATAGCGGGAGGGCCCTCCTACAATGAGCAGTTCTTC. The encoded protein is CASSPLIAGGPSYNEQFF. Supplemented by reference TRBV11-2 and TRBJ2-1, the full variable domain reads EAGVAQSPRYKIIEKRQSVAFWCNPISGHATLYWYQQILGQGPKLLIQFQNNGVVDDSQLPKDRFSAERLKGVDSTLKIQPAKLEDSAVYLCASSPLIAGGPSYNEQFFGPGTRLTVL.

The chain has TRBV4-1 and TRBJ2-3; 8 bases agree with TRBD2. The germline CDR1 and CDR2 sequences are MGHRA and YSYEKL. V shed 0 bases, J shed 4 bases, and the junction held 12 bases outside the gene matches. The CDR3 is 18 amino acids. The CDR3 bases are TGCGCCAGCAGCCAAGATCTCCCTCGGGGGGGTATACCAGATACGCAGTATTTT. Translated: CASSQDLPRGGIPDTQYF.

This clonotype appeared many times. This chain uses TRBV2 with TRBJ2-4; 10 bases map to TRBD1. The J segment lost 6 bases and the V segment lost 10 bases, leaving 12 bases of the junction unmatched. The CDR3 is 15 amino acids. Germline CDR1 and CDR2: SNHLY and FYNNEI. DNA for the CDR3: TGTGCCACCCAGGGACAGGGGCGCGGTGGAAACATTCAGTACTTC. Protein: CATQGQGRGGNIQYF.

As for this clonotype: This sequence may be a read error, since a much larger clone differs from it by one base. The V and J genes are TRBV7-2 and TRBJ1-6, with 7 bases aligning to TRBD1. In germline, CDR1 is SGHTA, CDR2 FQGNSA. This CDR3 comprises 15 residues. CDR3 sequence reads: CASSPRQGPNTPLHF. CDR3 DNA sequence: TGTGCCAGCAGCCCCCGACAGGGACCTAATACACCCCTCCACTTT.

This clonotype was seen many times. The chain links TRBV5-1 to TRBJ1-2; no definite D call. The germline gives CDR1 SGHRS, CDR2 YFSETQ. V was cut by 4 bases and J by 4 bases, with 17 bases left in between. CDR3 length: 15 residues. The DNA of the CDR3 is TGCGCCAGCAGCCCGTCTGGGTCTTATTCCTATGGCTACACCTTC. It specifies CASSPSGSYSYGYTF.

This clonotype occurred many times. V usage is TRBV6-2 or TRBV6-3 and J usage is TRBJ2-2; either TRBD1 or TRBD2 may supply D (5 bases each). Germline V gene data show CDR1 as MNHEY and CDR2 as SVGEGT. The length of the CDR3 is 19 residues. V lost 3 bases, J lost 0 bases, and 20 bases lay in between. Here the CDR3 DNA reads TGTGCCAGCAGTTATTGGGACGCTTCCCGGGGCCCGAACACCGGGGAGCTGTTTTTT. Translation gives CASSYWDASRGPNTGELFF.

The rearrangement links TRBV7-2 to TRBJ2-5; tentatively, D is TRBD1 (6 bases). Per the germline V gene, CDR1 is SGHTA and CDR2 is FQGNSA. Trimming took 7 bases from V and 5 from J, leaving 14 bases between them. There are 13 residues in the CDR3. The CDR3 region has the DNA TGTGCCAGCAAAAGGGGGTTGGGGGAGACCCAGTACTTC. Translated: CASKRGLGETQYF.

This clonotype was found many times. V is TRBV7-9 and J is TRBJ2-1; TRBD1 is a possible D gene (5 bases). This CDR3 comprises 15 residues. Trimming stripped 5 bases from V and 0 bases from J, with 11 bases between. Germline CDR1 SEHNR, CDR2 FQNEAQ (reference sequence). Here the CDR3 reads CASSPRQRSYNEQFF. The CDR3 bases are TGTGCCAGCAGCCCGAGACAGCGCTCCTACAATGAGCAGTTCTTC. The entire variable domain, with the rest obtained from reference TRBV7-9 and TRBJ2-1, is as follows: DTGVSQNPRHKITKRGQNVTFRCDPISEHNRLYWYRQTLGQGPEFLTYFQNEAQLEKSRLLSDRFSAERPKGSFSTLEIQRTEQGDSAMYLCASSPRQRSYNEQFFGPGTRLTVL.

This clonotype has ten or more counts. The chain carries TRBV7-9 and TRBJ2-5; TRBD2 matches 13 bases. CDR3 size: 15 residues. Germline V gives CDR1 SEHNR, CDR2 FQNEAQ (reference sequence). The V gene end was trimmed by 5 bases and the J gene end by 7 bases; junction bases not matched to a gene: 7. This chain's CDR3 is CASSGTSGRAWTQYF. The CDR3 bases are TGTGCCAGCAGCGGTACTAGCGGGAGGGCCTGGACCCAGTACTTC.

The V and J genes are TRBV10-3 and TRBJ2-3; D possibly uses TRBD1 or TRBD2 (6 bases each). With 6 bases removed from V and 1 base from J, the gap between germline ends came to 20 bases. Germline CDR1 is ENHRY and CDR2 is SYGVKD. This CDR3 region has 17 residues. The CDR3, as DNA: TGTGCCATCAGAAGGGGGGTCGGCGGGTCCGGCACAGATACGCAGTATTTT. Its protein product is CAIRRGVGGSGTDTQYF.

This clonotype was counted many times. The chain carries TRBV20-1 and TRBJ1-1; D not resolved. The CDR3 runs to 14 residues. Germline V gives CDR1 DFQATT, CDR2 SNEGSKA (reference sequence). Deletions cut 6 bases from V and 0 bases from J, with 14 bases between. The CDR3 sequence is CSALRRLMNTEAFF. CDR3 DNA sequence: TGCAGTGCCCTCCGGCGGCTCATGAACACTGAAGCTTTCTTT.

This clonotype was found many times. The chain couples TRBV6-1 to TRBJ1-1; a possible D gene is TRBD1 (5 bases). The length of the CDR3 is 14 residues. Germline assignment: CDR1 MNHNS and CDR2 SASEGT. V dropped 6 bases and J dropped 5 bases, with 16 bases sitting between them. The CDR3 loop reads CASRRREGPTEAFF. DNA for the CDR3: TGTGCCAGCAGGCGGAGGGAGGGGCCTACTGAAGCTTTCTTT.

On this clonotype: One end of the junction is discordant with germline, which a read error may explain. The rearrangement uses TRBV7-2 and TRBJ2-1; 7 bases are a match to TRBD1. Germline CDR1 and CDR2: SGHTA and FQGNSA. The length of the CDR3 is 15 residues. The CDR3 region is CASSLNRGSNNEQFF. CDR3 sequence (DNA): TGTGCCAGCAGCCTTAACAGGGGCTCCAACAATGAGCAGTTCTTC. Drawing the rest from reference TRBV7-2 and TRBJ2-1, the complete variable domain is GAGVSQSPSNKVTEKGKDVELRCDPISGHTALYWYRQSLGQGLEFLIYFQGNSAPDKSGLPSDRFSAERTGGSVSTLTIQRTQQEDSAVYLCASSLNRGSNNEQFFGPGTRLTVL.

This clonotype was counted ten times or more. The CDR3 region has the DNA TGTGCCAGCAGTCACGGCTCGGGAGCTTTCTTT. Translating gives CASSHGSGAFF. The chain recombines TRBV6-2 or TRBV6-3 with TRBJ1-1, with D uncertain. CDR3 size: 11 residues. V was pared by 5 bases and J by 10 bases, with 11 bases between. The V gene's germline CDR1 is MNHEY and CDR2 SVGEGT.

CDR3 residues: CASRIKGPSTDTQYF. The CDR3 region has the DNA TGTGCCAGCAGGATCAAAGGGCCTAGCACAGATACGCAGTATTTT. The rearrangement links TRBV7-3 to TRBJ2-3; D not resolved. The V and J ends lost 6 bases and 0 bases respectively, with 13 bases between them. The CDR3 is 15 amino acids. Looked up from germline, CDR1 is SGHTA and CDR2 is FQGTGA.

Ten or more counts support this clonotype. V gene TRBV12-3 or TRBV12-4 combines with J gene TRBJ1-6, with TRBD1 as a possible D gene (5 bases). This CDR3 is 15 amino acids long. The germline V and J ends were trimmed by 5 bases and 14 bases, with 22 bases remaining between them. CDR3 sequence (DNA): TGTGCCAGCAGTCCCCCCCCATTGGGCAGGGTGACCCTCCACTTT. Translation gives CASSPPPLGRVTLHF.

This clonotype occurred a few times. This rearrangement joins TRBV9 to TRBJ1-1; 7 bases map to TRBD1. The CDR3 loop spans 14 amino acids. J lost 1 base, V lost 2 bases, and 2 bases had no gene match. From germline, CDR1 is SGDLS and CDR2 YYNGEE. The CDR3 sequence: CASSVSGGNTEAFF. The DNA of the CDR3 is TGTGCCAGCAGCGTGTCAGGGGGGAACACTGAAGCTTTCTTT.

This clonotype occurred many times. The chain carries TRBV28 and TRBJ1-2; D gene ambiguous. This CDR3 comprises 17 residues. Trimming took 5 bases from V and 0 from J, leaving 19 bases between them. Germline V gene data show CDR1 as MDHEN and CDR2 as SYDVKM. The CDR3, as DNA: TGTGCCAGCAGTCAAAAGAGCCGGGCCTCATCTAACTATGGCTACACCTTC. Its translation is CASSQKSRASSNYGYTF.

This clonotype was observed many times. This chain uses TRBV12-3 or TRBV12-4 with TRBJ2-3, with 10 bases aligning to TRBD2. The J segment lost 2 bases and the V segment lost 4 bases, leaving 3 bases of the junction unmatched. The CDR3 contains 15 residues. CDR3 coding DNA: TGTGCCAGCAGTTCTAGCGGGGGCAACACAGATACGCAGTATTTT. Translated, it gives CASSSSGGNTDTQYF.